The 18 T cell receptor beta chains presented below share a single source sample, sequenced in a study of shared clonotypes between healthy human individuals (TCRdb year 2020). The library was made by the immunoSEQ multiplex PCR assay. TCRdb obtained this table from immuneACCESS and retained in-frame rearrangements with V and J assigned. These tables miss some clones; where compared with another copy, unresolved V genes account for less than half of the shortfall, and the remainder is unexplained. Within this sample are some 2.1 million clones, with about 95% of them counted one time only. The ten largest clones take up around 1.1% of the sample. CD8 naive samples consisted of CD45RO-negative cells that were positively selected for CCR7, yielding a CD45RA+CCR7+ population without TemRA cells. Sequences were obtained from naive CD8+ T cells sorted from blood. The cell subset or site label, read with the paper, signifies: CD45RA+CCR7+. These receptors came from a man younger than 30 in good health.

Comments on this clone: This same CDR3 is encoded by further DNA sequences in the sample. V gene TRBV2 combines with J gene TRBJ2-2; TRBD2 is a possible D gene (6 bases). The CDR3 consists of 14 residues. Germline assignment: CDR1 SNHLY and CDR2 FYNNEI. Trimming left V 4 bases short and J 2 bases short, with 8 bases between. CDR3 nucleotides: TGTGCCAGCAGTGGGGACTCAAACACCGGGGAGCTGTTTTTT. Its translation: CASSGDSNTGELFF.

Details on this clone: The sample holds other DNA sequences that translate to the same CDR3. The gene calls are TRBV13 and TRBJ2-5; TRBD2 might be the D (7 bases). Trimming stripped 2 bases from V and 1 base from J, with 8 bases between. The CDR3 has 14 amino acids. Germline V gene sequence: CDR1 PRHDT, CDR2 FYEKMQ (reference sequence). CDR3 loop: CASSLRGGQETQYF. The CDR3 nucleotides are TGTGCCAGCAGCTTAAGGGGGGGCCAAGAGACCCAGTACTTC.

The chain couples TRBV4-1 to TRBJ2-7, with TRBD2 matching over 9 bases. Per the germline V gene, CDR1 is MGHRA and CDR2 is YSYEKL. The V segment lost 1 base and the J segment 4 bases; nucleotides outside the gene matches: 5. The length of the CDR3 is 15 residues. The CDR3 nucleotides read TGCGCCAGCAGCCAAGGTCATAGCGGGAGTTACGAGCAGTACTTC. Protein: CASSQGHSGSYEQYF.

To note about this clone: Within the sample, other DNA sequences also encode this same CDR3. The chain is built from TRBV5-1 and TRBJ2-3; 7 nucleotides align to TRBD2. The CDR3 has 15 amino acids. Germline V gene lookup returns CDR1 SGHRS and CDR2 YFSETQ. J was trimmed by 0 bases and V by 0 bases; bases with no gene match: 1. The CDR3 nucleotides are TGCGCCAGCAGCTTGGGAGCGGGGAGCACAGATACGCAGTATTTT. This translates into CASSLGAGSTDTQYF. The variable domain in full, completed from reference TRBV5-1 and TRBJ2-3, reads KAGVTQTPRYLIKTRGQQVTLSCSPISGHRSVSWYQQTPGQGLQFLFEYFSETQRNKGNFPGRFSGRQFSNSRSEMNVSTLELGDSALYLCASSLGAGSTDTQYFGPGTRLTVL.

This clone was observed a single time. The gene calls are TRBV5-6 and TRBJ2-7; D is possibly TRBD2 (6 bases). Between the trimmed V and J ends, which lost 6 bases and 3 bases, there was a span of 19 bases. Looked up from germline, CDR1 is SGHDT and CDR2 is YYEEEE. This CDR3 region has 15 residues. The CDR3: CASTTGSGPVYEQYF. As DNA, the CDR3 is TGTGCCAGCACCACCGGGAGCGGGCCAGTCTACGAGCAGTACTTC.

This sequence joins TRBV16 and TRBJ2-1; perhaps TRBD1 as D (5 bases). The CDR3 runs 16 residues. The V end was cut by 3 bases, the J end by 2 bases, with 14 bases between. Germline CDR1 reads KGHSY; CDR2 reads FQNENV. In nucleotides, the CDR3 is TGTGCCAGCAGCCAGGACACCCGAGGCGCCTACAATGAGCAGTTCTTC. The encoded protein is CASSQDTRGAYNEQFF.

This clone was counted a single time. Different DNA sequences within this sample yield the same CDR3. V gene TRBV27 combines with J gene TRBJ1-1, with 10 bases that match TRBD1. After removal of 3 bases from V and 4 bases from J, the junction contained 2 bases not matched to a gene. Per germline, CDR1 MNHEY and CDR2 SMNVEV (reference sequence). The CDR3 is 14 amino acids. The CDR3 nucleotides are TGTGCCAGCAGTTTGACAGGGGGCGTCACTGAAGCTTTCTTT. As protein: CASSLTGGVTEAFF.

The CDR3 DNA reads TGTGCCAGCAGCGCCAGACAGGGGAACACCATATATTTT. It encodes CASSARQGNTIYF. The chain links TRBV9 to TRBJ1-3; 8 nucleotides agree with TRBD1. V shed 3 bases, J shed 7 bases, and the junction held 3 bases outside the gene matches. The CDR3 is 13 residues long. CDR1 and CDR2 (germline): SGDLS, YYNGEE.

The chain is built from TRBV27 and TRBJ2-5; D remains unclear. CDR3 length: 12 amino acids. Germline CDR1 MNHEY, CDR2 SMNVEV (reference sequence). V lost 4 bases and J lost 1, with 4 bases in between. The CDR3 sequence is CASSSAQETQYF. DNA for the CDR3: TGTGCCAGCAGTTCGGCCCAAGAGACCCAGTACTTC.

The V and J genes are TRBV27 and TRBJ1-6, with 8 bases fitting TRBD1. The J segment lost 10 bases and the V segment lost 2 bases, leaving 7 bases of the junction unmatched. CDR1 and CDR2 (germline): MNHEY, SMNVEV (reference sequence). The CDR3 spans 15 residues. The CDR3 region has the DNA TGTGCCAGCAGTTTAACGACAGGGGATCGGTCACCCCTCCACTTT. As protein: CASSLTTGDRSPLHF.

V usage is TRBV13 and J usage is TRBJ2-5; 8 positions agree with TRBD1. Germline CDR1 is PRHDT and CDR2 is FYEKMQ (reference sequence). Unmatched junction bases numbered 6, after V lost 4 bases and J lost 2 bases. The CDR3 sequence is 15 residues long. In nucleotides, the CDR3 is TGTGCCAGCAGCTCCAACGACAGGGGACAAGAGACCCAGTACTTC. Amino acids: CASSSNDRGQETQYF.

J is TRBJ2-7 and V is TRBV6-1; D may be TRBD1 or TRBD2 (5 bases each). The length of the CDR3 is 16 residues. The V end was cut by 4 bases, the J end by 4 bases, with 20 bases between. Germline assignment: CDR1 MNHNS and CDR2 SASEGT. CDR3 amino acids: CASSGGGGEPLYEQYF. The CDR3 coding sequence is TGTGCCAGCAGTGGAGGTGGGGGAGAACCTTTATACGAGCAGTACTTC.

The genes are TRBV7-9 and TRBJ2-5; 8 nucleotides match TRBD2. The J call is uncertain, as TRBJ2-7 better fits the DNA end. This CDR3 is built from 16 residues. Germline V gene data show CDR1 as SEHNR and CDR2 as FQNEAQ (reference sequence). CDR3 residues: CASSFSYGRDSYEQYF. CDR3 bases: TGTGCCAGCAGCTTTAGTTACGGGAGGGATTCCTACGAGCAGTACTTC.

A remark on this clone: Distinct nucleotide sequences in the sample also encode this CDR3. This chain links TRBV7-9 with TRBJ2-1; no definite D call. The CDR3 runs 12 residues. The germline gives CDR1 SEHNR, CDR2 FQNEAQ (reference sequence). The V end was cut by 6 bases, the J end by 2 bases, with 5 bases between. CDR3 protein: CASSLAYNEQFF. In nucleotides, the CDR3 is TGTGCCAGCAGTCTAGCCTACAATGAGCAGTTCTTC.

V and J are TRBV7-9 and TRBJ2-7, with TRBD1 identical over 9 bases. From germline, CDR1 is SEHNR and CDR2 FQNEAQ (reference sequence). With V trimmed by 5 bases and J by 3 bases, 11 bases remained unmatched. The CDR3 loop spans 16 amino acids. This chain's CDR3 is CASSPPPGQGSYEQYF. CDR3 in DNA: TGTGCCAGCAGCCCTCCCCCGGGACAGGGAAGCTACGAGCAGTACTTC. Combining the CDR3 with reference TRBV7-9 and TRBJ2-7 gives the whole variable domain DTGVSQNPRHKITKRGQNVTFRCDPISEHNRLYWYRQTLGQGPEFLTYFQNEAQLEKSRLLSDRFSAERPKGSFSTLEIQRTEQGDSAMYLCASSPPPGQGSYEQYFGPGTRLTVT.

The chain recombines TRBV7-6 with TRBJ2-7; 11 nucleotides agree with TRBD2. CDR1 and CDR2 from the germline V gene are SGHVS and FNYEAQ. This CDR3 is built from 15 residues. V gave up 5 bases and J gave up 3 bases; unmatched junction bases: 6. The CDR3 here is CASSPIAGGLYEQYF. The CDR3, as DNA: TGTGCCAGCAGCCCGATAGCGGGGGGGCTCTACGAGCAGTACTTC.

This chain connects TRBV28 to TRBJ1-4; 7 positions agree with TRBD1. Germline loops: CDR1 MDHEN, CDR2 SYDVKM. This CDR3 comprises 15 residues. V was pared by 2 bases and J by 8 bases, with 8 bases of the junction left unmatched. CDR3 DNA: TGTGCCAGCAGTTTAGTAGGCAGGGGGGGCGAAAAACTGTTTTTT. This codes for CASSLVGRGGEKLFF.

This chain joins TRBV18 and TRBJ2-7; no firm D call. The length of the CDR3 is 13 residues. Per germline, CDR1 KGHSH and CDR2 LQKENI. V lost 6 bases and J lost 2, with 11 bases in between. CDR3 amino acids: CASSLGFPYEQYF. For the CDR3, the DNA is TGTGCCAGCTCCCTAGGGTTTCCCTACGAGCAGTACTTC.